Presented here are 7 T cell receptor beta chains from one specimen sequenced in a study of T cells in women clearing cervical HPV infection. The assay was immunoSEQ multiplex PCR, and TCRdb's table has in-frame clones only and misses some. The sample totals around 25,000 clones; its top ten clones hold 5.4%. Sequencing used blood buffy coat. The receptor set was obtained from a woman aged 18-69 years with a cervical HPV16 infection that either progressed to CIN3+ or cleared (not recorded which).

A note on this clone: The read ends 3 residues before the CDR3 terminus; that terminus is restored from the germline J gene. The rearrangement joins TRBV6-1 to TRBJ1-4; D perhaps matches TRBD1 (6 bases). Germline V gene lookup returns CDR1 MNHNS and CDR2 SASEGT. The CDR3 consists of 13 residues. The sequenced CDR3 bases are TGTGCCAGCAGTGCAACAGGGAATTCACCA. This gives the protein CASSATGNSP. The whole CDR3 protein is CASSATGNSPLFF.

Points on this clone: The CDR3 is cut off 3 residues early in the read; its end comes from the germline J gene. The gene calls are TRBV11-2 and TRBJ2-3; 8 nucleotides align to TRBD2. Looked up from germline, CDR1 is SGHAT and CDR2 is FQNNGV. V trimming: 1 base; J trimming: 4 bases; junction bases outside the gene matches: 1. The CDR3 length is 14 residues. The CDR3 loop reads CASSLASGPDTQYF. The CDR3 bases that were read are TGTGCCAGCAGCTTAGCTAGCGGGCCAGATACG.

For this clone: The CDR3 end lies 3 residues beyond the end of the read and is filled in from the germline J gene. V gene TRBV20-1 combines with J gene TRBJ2-3, with D possibly being TRBD1 (5 bases). The germline V and J ends were trimmed by 6 bases and 2 bases, with 18 bases remaining between them. Per the germline V gene, CDR1 is DFQATT and CDR2 is SNEGSKA (reference sequence). This CDR3 is built from 15 residues. CDR3 amino acids: CSAAKQDAFTDTQYF. Partial CDR3 DNA: TGCAGTGCGGCTAAACAGGACGCCTTCACAGATACG.

To note about this clone: The CDR3 extends 3 residues past the end of the read, so its final part is completed from the germline J gene. The rearrangement joins TRBV5-1 to TRBJ2-5; tentatively, D is TRBD1 (5 bases). Germline CDR1 SGHRS, CDR2 YFSETQ. This CDR3 is built from 15 residues. Trimming removed 0 bases from V and 4 bases from J, with 13 bases in between. The covered CDR3 bases are TGCGCCAGCAGCTTGGCGGACACTCTGGGAGAGACC. This sequence encodes CASSLADTLGET. The full CDR3 protein is CASSLADTLGETQYF. Full variable domain (remainder filled in from reference TRBV5-1 and TRBJ2-5): KAGVTQTPRYLIKTRGQQVTLSCSPISGHRSVSWYQQTPGQGLQFLFEYFSETQRNKGNFPGRFSGRQFSNSRSEMNVSTLELGDSALYLCASSLADTLGETQYFGPGTRLLVL.

On this clone itself: The CDR3 end lies 3 residues beyond the end of the read and is filled in from the germline J gene. The chain uses TRBV7-9 and TRBJ2-2, with 9 bases aligning to TRBD1. The V segment lost 5 bases and the J segment 7 bases; nucleotides outside the gene matches: 8. The germline gives CDR1 SEHNR, CDR2 FQNEAQ (reference sequence). The CDR3 loop spans 15 amino acids. The part of the CDR3 DNA that was read is TGTGCCAGCAGCATCGTACAGGGGGCGAACGGGGAG. Translation: CASSIVQGANGE. The full CDR3 sequence reads CASSIVQGANGELFF.

About this clone itself: The read terminates 3 residues ahead of where the CDR3 ends, so the germline J gene completes it. V usage is TRBV19 and J usage is TRBJ1-1; 7 nucleotides line up with TRBD1. The CDR3 sequence is 15 residues long. Germline CDR1 reads LNHDA; CDR2 reads SQIVND (reference sequence). With V trimmed by 7 bases and J by 5 bases, 13 bases remained unmatched. The chain's CDR3 is CASKDKGAVNTEAFF. The sequenced part of the CDR3 DNA is TGTGCCAGTAAGGATAAGGGGGCGGTAAATACTGAA.

Notes on this clone: The CDR3 end falls 3 residues outside the read, so it is completed with the germline J gene. The chain combines TRBV6-4 with TRBJ2-3; a weak D match, TRBD2 (7 bases). V was shortened by 0 bases and J by 4 bases, with 14 bases between the two germline ends. Germline V gives CDR1 MRHNA, CDR2 SNTAGT. CDR3 length: 16 residues. The sequenced CDR3 bases are TGTGCCAGCAGTGACTCAACAGGGAGGGGCCCAGATACG. Its protein product is CASSDSTGRGPDT. The entire CDR3 is CASSDSTGRGPDTQYF.